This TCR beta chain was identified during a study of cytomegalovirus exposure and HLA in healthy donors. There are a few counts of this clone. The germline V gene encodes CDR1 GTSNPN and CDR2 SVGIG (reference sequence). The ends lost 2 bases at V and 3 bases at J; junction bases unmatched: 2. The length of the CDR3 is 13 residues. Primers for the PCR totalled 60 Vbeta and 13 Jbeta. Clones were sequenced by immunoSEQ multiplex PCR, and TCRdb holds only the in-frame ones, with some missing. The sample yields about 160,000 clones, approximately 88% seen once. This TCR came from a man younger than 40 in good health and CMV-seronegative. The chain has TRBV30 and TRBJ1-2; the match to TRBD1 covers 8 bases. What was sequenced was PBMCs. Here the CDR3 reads CAWSPGGDYGYTF. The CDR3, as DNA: TGTGCCTGGAGTCCAGGGGGCGACTATGGCTACACCTTC.